The 13 T cell receptor beta chains below come from one sample, sequenced in a study of T-cell memory formation after mild COVID-19. TCRdb called the 5' RACE reads again in MiXCR, with one record for every CDR3 protein. This sample has around 200,000 distinct CDR3 sequences; approximately 17% occur once, and the top ten carry about 4%. Source material: PBMCs or a T cell subset sorted from them (not recorded which). All receptors come from a man younger than 30 who had mild COVID-19 (a few samples of this study predate the infection). Cell type and time point are not known.

This rearrangement joins TRBV7-3 to TRBJ2-5; TRBD1 matches 8 bases. The CDR3 extends over 13 amino acids. Trimming cost V 3 bases and J 4 bases; bases outside gene matches: 1. Germline V gene lookup returns CDR1 SGHTA and CDR2 FQGTGA. Here the CDR3 reads CASSFTGGETQYF. CDR3 sequence (DNA): TGTGCCAGCAGCTTTACAGGGGGAGAGACCCAGTACTTC. The full variable domain, rest sourced from reference TRBV7-3 and TRBJ2-5, is GAGVSQTPSNKVTEKGKYVELRCDPISGHTALYWYRQSLGQGPEFLIYFQGTGAADDSGLPNDRFFAVRPEGSVSTLKIQRTERGDSAVYLCASSFTGGETQYFGPGTRLLVL.

As regards this clonotype: This may come from a read error, since a much larger clone is one base off. The rearrangement uses TRBV4-1 and TRBJ1-6, with no clear D. The CDR3 loop spans 13 amino acids. Germline-derived CDR1 and CDR2 are MGHRA and YSYEKL. The CDR3 DNA reads TGCGCCAGCAGCAGCGGTCCAGACTCACCCCTCCGCTTT. This encodes CASSSGPDSPLRF.

The table lists this clonotype with a few counts. The chain uses TRBV5-1 and TRBJ2-3; 9 nucleotides align to TRBD1. The CDR3 extends over 16 amino acids. CDR1 and CDR2 from the germline V gene are SGHRS and YFSETQ. J lost 4 bases, V lost 4 bases, and 10 bases had no gene match. The DNA for the CDR3 is TGCGCCAGCAGCCCGTGGACAGGGGTTAGGGCAGATACGCAGTATTTT. It encodes CASSPWTGVRADTQYF.

The chain joins TRBV7-9 to TRBJ1-5; perhaps TRBD1 as D (6 bases). Trimming left V 1 base short and J 11 bases short, with 18 bases between. Germline loops: CDR1 SEHNR, CDR2 FQNEAQ (reference sequence). The CDR3 has 15 residues. The DNA for the CDR3 is TGTGCCAGCAGCTTAGGGGCAGGGGCGATTGGGACCCAGCATTTT. Translating it yields CASSLGAGAIGTQHF.

This chain connects TRBV18 to TRBJ2-7; D might be TRBD1 (6 bases). Germline V CDR1 and CDR2: KGHSH, LQKENI. Trimming cost V 2 bases and J 3 bases, with 11 bases left between them. The CDR3 is 14 amino acids. This CDR3 is CASSPSGTLYEQYV. The CDR3 DNA follows: TGTGCCAGCTCACCATCCGGGACACTCTACGAGCAGTACGTC.

This clonotype was counted only a few times. The chain couples TRBV18 to TRBJ2-1; 7 nucleotides match TRBD1. Germline loops: CDR1 KGHSH, CDR2 LQKENI. The V gene end was trimmed by 3 bases and the J gene end by 5 bases; junction bases not matched to a gene: 4. The CDR3 sequence is 14 residues long. The CDR3 region is CASSPVRGNNEQFF. The CDR3 DNA follows: TGTGCCAGCTCACCGGTCAGGGGGAACAATGAGCAGTTCTTC.

The chain couples TRBV5-1 to TRBJ1-1; no clear D gene. Trimming took 0 bases from V and 3 from J, leaving 9 bases between them. CDR1 is SGHRS, CDR2 YFSETQ, per germline. The CDR3 runs 14 residues. CDR3 DNA: TGCGCCAGCAGCTTGGTCGCAGGAGACACTGAAGCTTTCTTT. Amino acid sequence: CASSLVAGDTEAFF.

V gene TRBV5-1 combines with J gene TRBJ2-3; TRBD1 aligns across 11 bases. V shed 3 bases, J shed 5 bases, and the junction held 2 bases outside the gene matches. CDR3 length: 14 residues. Germline-derived CDR1 and CDR2 are SGHRS and YFSETQ. CDR3 sequence reads: CASSWGTGGDTQYF. The CDR3 bases are TGCGCCAGCAGCTGGGGGACAGGGGGAGATACGCAGTATTTT.

Ten or more counts support this clonotype. The CDR3 region is CASSLAPRGADTQYF. CDR3 nucleotides: TGTGCCAGCAGCTTAGCCCCCAGGGGCGCAGATACGCAGTATTTT. The gene calls are TRBV7-2 and TRBJ2-3, with D maybe TRBD1 (6 bases). Germline loops: CDR1 SGHTA, CDR2 FQGNSA. V gave up 0 bases and J gave up 4 bases, with 11 bases separating them. This CDR3 region has 15 residues.

This chain uses TRBV3-1 with TRBJ1-2; D is ambiguous. Deletions cut 1 base from V and 8 bases from J, with 11 bases between. The CDR3 covers 13 residues. Germline-derived CDR1 and CDR2 are LGHDT and YNNKEL (reference sequence). The CDR3 DNA sequence: TGTGCCAGCAGCCAAGGAGGGTCGGGAGGCTACACCTTC. As protein: CASSQGGSGGYTF.

This sequence joins TRBV4-3 and TRBJ2-5, with TRBD2 as a possible D gene (6 bases). In germline, CDR1 is LGHNA, CDR2 YSLEER. Trimming shortened V by 0 bases and J by 4 bases, and 18 bases separated the two germline ends. This CDR3 has 17 amino acids. The CDR3 here is CASSQDLAGRGGETQYF. In DNA, the CDR3 is TGCGCCAGCAGCCAAGATTTAGCAGGACGGGGAGGAGAGACCCAGTACTTC.

This clonotype was seen a handful of times. The chain combines TRBV7-2 with TRBJ1-4; D is unresolved. Looked up from germline, CDR1 is SGHTA and CDR2 is FQGNSA. V lost 7 bases and J lost 2, with 11 bases in between. The CDR3 loop spans 14 amino acids. CDR3 in DNA: TGTGCCAGCAAATACGGAGCCACTAATGAAAAACTGTTTTTT. Translating gives CASKYGATNEKLFF. The whole variable domain, remainder taken from reference TRBV7-2 and TRBJ1-4, is GAGVSQSPSNKVTEKGKDVELRCDPISGHTALYWYRQSLGQGLEFLIYFQGNSAPDKSGLPSDRFSAERTGGSVSTLTIQRTQQEDSAVYLCASKYGATNEKLFFGSGTQLSVL.

Only a few counts were recorded for this clonotype. CDR3 sequence reads: CASSPGQGVEKLFF. CDR3 bases: TGCGCCAGCAGCCCCGGACAGGGTGTTGAAAAACTGTTTTTT. The gene calls are TRBV4-3 and TRBJ1-4, with TRBD1 matching over 8 bases. V was pared by 4 bases and J by 7 bases, with 5 bases of the junction left unmatched. Germline V gene lookup returns CDR1 LGHNA and CDR2 YSLEER. This CDR3 comprises 14 residues.